This T cell receptor (beta chain) was identified in a study of response to subunit inactivated influenza vaccine. General study results and limits: Few additional T cells are recruited per seasonal influenza vaccination, authors suggested.

The CDR3 extends over 14 amino acids. V was pared by 3 bases and J by 1 base, with 10 bases between. Germline V gene data show CDR1 as DFQATT and CDR2 as SNEGSKA (reference sequence). Of note for this clonotype: The antigen remains unidentified.

TCRdb passed the RT-PCR reads through MiXCR, listing each CDR3 protein once. The sample includes over 400,000 distinct CDR3 sequences, 13% of them seen just once. Sequenced material: PBMCs from blood, taken more than 35 days after vaccination. This sequence joins TRBV20-1 and TRBJ1-5, with D possibly being TRBD1 (6 bases). The sequence was obtained from a man aged 45-60 years who received an inactivated influenza vaccine. CDR3 region: CSASPGASNQPQHF. The CDR3 DNA reads TGCAGTGCTAGCCCGGGGGCGAGCAATCAGCCCCAGCATTTT.